One sample yielded the 7 T cell receptor beta chains listed below, sequenced in a study of CD8 T cells in ankylosing spondylitis. In TCRdb, the 5' RACE reads were re-called with MiXCR into one record per CDR3 protein. The table includes about 250,000 distinct CDR3 sequences, roughly a third detected once. The source material was blood, either unsorted or a sorted T cell fraction (not recorded which). These receptors were collected from a male donor with ankylosing spondylitis or in good health (not recorded which).

The CDR3 DNA reads TGTGCCAGCAGTTTGATCTATGAGCAGTTCTTC. This codes for CASSLIYEQFF. The chain recombines TRBV12-3 or TRBV12-4 with TRBJ2-1; D is unclear. Deletions cut 3 bases from V and 8 bases from J, with 5 bases between. The CDR3 totals 11 residues.

The chain joins TRBV20-1 to TRBJ2-7; 15 bases are a match to TRBD2. V shed 2 bases and J 6 bases; nucleotides not matched to a gene: 5. CDR1 is DFQATT, CDR2 SNEGSKA, per germline (reference sequence). This CDR3 spans 15 amino acids. CDR3 region: CSARSGTSGGTEQYF. The CDR3 DNA follows: TGCAGTGCTAGATCTGGGACTAGCGGGGGGACCGAGCAGTACTTC.

This clonotype came up a few times. This sequence joins TRBV4-2 and TRBJ2-1; 7 bases line up with TRBD2. Germline lookup yields CDR1 LGHNA and CDR2 YNFKEQ. The CDR3 consists of 14 residues. The J segment lost 7 bases and the V segment lost 3 bases, leaving 6 bases of the junction unmatched. The CDR3 protein is CASSQSGDRNEQFF. The CDR3, as DNA: TGTGCCAGCAGCCAGAGCGGGGACCGTAATGAGCAGTTCTTC.

The count of this clonotype is one. The gene calls are TRBV27 and TRBJ2-7, with D unresolved. The germline gives CDR1 MNHEY, CDR2 SMNVEV (reference sequence). This CDR3 is built from 16 residues. Trimming took 6 bases from V and 3 from J, leaving 21 bases between them. The CDR3 is CASSALLGSQVYEQYF. The CDR3 nucleotides read TGTGCCAGCAGCGCCCTTCTTGGCAGCCAAGTCTACGAGCAGTACTTC.

This clonotype was recorded at least ten times. The chain combines TRBV20-1 with TRBJ2-1; no reliable D call. Germline loops: CDR1 DFQATT, CDR2 SNEGSKA (reference sequence). The length of the CDR3 is 13 residues. The germline V and J ends were trimmed by 4 bases and 2 bases, with 9 bases remaining between them. The CDR3: CSANLGTYNEQFF. CDR3 nucleotides: TGCAGTGCTAATCTAGGGACCTACAATGAGCAGTTCTTC.

The rearrangement links TRBV20-1 to TRBJ2-3, with TRBD2 matching 9 bases. The CDR3 runs 14 residues. Germline lookup yields CDR1 DFQATT and CDR2 SNEGSKA (reference sequence). Trimming cost V 6 bases and J 4 bases; bases outside gene matches: 8. Here the CDR3 reads CSASIRTSADTQYF. The CDR3 DNA reads as TGCAGTGCGAGTATCAGGACTAGCGCAGATACGCAGTATTTT.

This clonotype was seen ten or more times. The junction and the germline gene differ at one end; a read error may be behind it. This chain links TRBV20-1 with TRBJ1-1; D is undetermined. Germline V CDR1 and CDR2: DFQATT, SNEGSKA (reference sequence). The length of the CDR3 is 12 residues. DNA for the CDR3: TGCAGTGCTGGAGACCCCCCGGGTGAAGCTTTCTTT. As protein: CSAGDPPGEAFF.